This TCR beta chain is drawn from a study of memory CD4+ T cells and cytomegalovirus serostatus. Study details: Healthy Belgian adult donors included roughly ten CMV-positive and 24 CMV-negative people.

Clones were read by immunoSEQ multiplex PCR, and TCRdb kept only the in-frame ones, dropping some. The data hold 50,000 to 60,000 clones, with 82% observed a single time. The CDR3 is 13 amino acids. Trimming removed 8 bases from V and 2 bases from J, with 13 bases in between. The germline V gene encodes CDR1 SGHTA and CDR2 FQGNSA. Single viable CD3+CD4+CD8-CD45RO+ cells were sorted as the memory CD4+ T cells. Total CD4+ T cells were enriched by CD4 positive selection. This chain joins TRBV7-2 and TRBJ2-7; D is perhaps TRBD1 (5 bases). The sample taken for sequencing was memory CD4+ T cells from blood. The receptor was derived from an adult in good health and CMV-seronegative. CDR3: CASAQGRAYEQYF. CDR3 bases: TGTGCCAGCGCCCAGGGCAGGGCCTACGAGCAGTACTTC.